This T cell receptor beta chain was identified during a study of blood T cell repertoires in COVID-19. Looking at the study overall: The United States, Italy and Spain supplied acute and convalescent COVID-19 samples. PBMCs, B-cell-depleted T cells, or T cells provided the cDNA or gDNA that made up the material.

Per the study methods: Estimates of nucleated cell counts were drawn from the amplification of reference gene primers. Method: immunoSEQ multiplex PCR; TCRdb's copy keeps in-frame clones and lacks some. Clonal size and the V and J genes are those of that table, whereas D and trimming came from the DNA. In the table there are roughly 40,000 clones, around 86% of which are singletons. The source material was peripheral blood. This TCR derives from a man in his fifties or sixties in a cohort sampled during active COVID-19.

CDR3 region: CASSDYGGGVRETQYF. CDR3 coding DNA: TGTGCCAGCAGTGATTACGGCGGGGGTGTCCGGGAGACCCAGTACTTC. The V gene is TRBV6-1, the J gene TRBJ2-5; 7 nucleotides align to TRBD2. The CDR3 consists of 16 residues. V shed 3 bases and J 5 bases; nucleotides not matched to a gene: 12. Germline CDR1 MNHNS, CDR2 SASEGT.